One and the same sample provided the 18 T cell receptor beta chains below, sequenced in a study of blood T cell repertoires in COVID-19. Method: immunoSEQ multiplex PCR; TCRdb's copy keeps in-frame clones and lacks some. The sample includes 160,000 or so clones, 70% to 90% of them seen just once. Sequenced material: peripheral blood. The origin of the receptors is a man aged 35 to 55 with acute or convalescent COVID-19.

The chain recombines TRBV6-5 with TRBJ2-7; D may be TRBD2 (5 bases). Per the germline V gene, CDR1 is MNHEY and CDR2 is SVGAGI. Trimming shortened V by 0 bases and J by 3 bases, and 12 bases separated the two germline ends. CDR3 length: 15 amino acids. In DNA, the CDR3 is TGTGCCAGCAGTTACTCGAATGCGGGCAGCTACGAGCAGTACTTC. It translates to CASSYSNAGSYEQYF.

The chain recombines TRBV5-8 with TRBJ1-2; 10 nucleotides align to TRBD1. The CDR3 has 14 residues. Germline V gene sequence: CDR1 SGHTS, CDR2 YDEGEE. V dropped 2 bases and J dropped 6; count of bases not matched to a gene: 4. The CDR3 sequence is CASSFWTGGNGYTF. CDR3 sequence (DNA): TGTGCCAGCAGCTTTTGGACAGGGGGGAATGGCTACACCTTC.

This clone was observed once. This chain links TRBV7-2 with TRBJ2-1; 7 bases match TRBD2. The J segment lost 3 bases and the V segment lost 5 bases, leaving 1 base of the junction unmatched. This CDR3 region has 13 residues. Germline values: CDR1 SGHTA, CDR2 FQGNSA. The CDR3 reads CASSGRGYNEQFF. CDR3 nucleotide sequence: TGTGCCAGCAGCGGGAGGGGCTACAATGAGCAGTTCTTC.

This clone was observed a single time. This chain links TRBV2 with TRBJ1-2; TRBD1 matches at 9 bases. Germline lookup yields CDR1 SNHLY and CDR2 FYNNEI. The trim removed 7 bases at V and 6 bases at J, leaving 12 bases unmatched. There are 15 residues in the CDR3. The DNA of the CDR3 is TGTGCCAGCATTAGAGTAGGACAGGGGTTTGATGGCTACACCTTC. The encoded protein is CASIRVGQGFDGYTF.

The rearrangement joins TRBV6-2 or TRBV6-3 to TRBJ2-1; 9 bases line up with TRBD2. Per germline, CDR1 MNHEY and CDR2 SVGEGT. The length of the CDR3 is 16 residues. The ends lost 5 bases at V and 8 bases at J; junction bases unmatched: 13. The CDR3 is CASSPGWRGGRDEQFF. CDR3 sequence (DNA): TGTGCCAGCAGTCCAGGGTGGCGGGGGGGCAGGGATGAGCAGTTCTTC.

The gene calls are TRBV7-2 and TRBJ1-1, with no clear D. Germline loops: CDR1 SGHTA, CDR2 FQGNSA. This CDR3 contains 13 residues. V shed 5 bases and J shed 1 base, with 8 bases lying between them. In nucleotides, the CDR3 is TGTGCCAGCAGCGCCCGGGGGAACACTGAAGCTTTCTTT. Translation: CASSARGNTEAFF.

The chain carries TRBV5-4 and TRBJ2-7; possibly TRBD2 for D (5 bases). Trimming cost V 3 bases and J 0 bases, with 16 bases left between them. This CDR3 is 16 amino acids long. The germline V gene encodes CDR1 SGHNT and CDR2 YYREEE (reference sequence). CDR3 bases: TGTGCCAGCAGCTCCATGGTCAGCGGTACCTCCTACGAGCAGTACTTC. This translates into CASSSMVSGTSYEQYF.

The J gene is TRBJ2-5, the V gene TRBV5-6; D gene unclear. The CDR3 consists of 15 residues. Trimming removed 4 bases at V and 4 bases at J, with 17 bases between. CDR1 SGHDT and CDR2 YYEEEE come from the germline V gene. The CDR3 DNA reads TGTGCCAGCAGCACCATACAGACCATGGGAGAGACCCAGTACTTC. Its protein product is CASSTIQTMGETQYF.

V usage is TRBV6-5 and J usage is TRBJ2-7, with TRBD1 as a possible D gene (6 bases). The CDR3 is 13 residues long. The V end lost 8 bases, the J end lost 0 bases, and 11 bases lay between the germline ends. From germline, CDR1 is MNHEY and CDR2 SVGAGI. Written as DNA, the CDR3 is TGTGCCAGCCGAACAGGGCACTCCTACGAGCAGTACTTC. Translating it yields CASRTGHSYEQYF.

V usage is TRBV28 and J usage is TRBJ2-2; maybe TRBD2 (5 bases). CDR1 MDHEN and CDR2 SYDVKM come from the germline V gene. Trimming left V 10 bases short and J 6 bases short, with 15 bases between. The CDR3 is made up of 13 amino acids. This CDR3 reads CATFRTEAGELFF. In nucleotides, the CDR3 is TGTGCCACCTTCCGGACTGAGGCCGGGGAGCTGTTTTTT.

The chain couples TRBV6-5 to TRBJ1-5; 7 bases fit TRBD1. The CDR3 is made up of 13 amino acids. The germline gives CDR1 MNHEY, CDR2 SVGAGI. The V gene end was trimmed by 11 bases and the J gene end by 5 bases; junction bases not matched to a gene: 9. Here the CDR3 DNA reads TGTGCCCGAGCACAGGGGCCAGATCAGCCCCAGCATTTT. Residues: CARAQGPDQPQHF.

This rearrangement joins TRBV7-2 to TRBJ1-4; 8 nucleotides align to TRBD1. Germline V CDR1 and CDR2: SGHTA, FQGNSA. V dropped 4 bases and J dropped 7; count of bases not matched to a gene: 11. The CDR3 spans 16 residues. The CDR3 region has the DNA TGTGCCAGCAGCTCAAGAGGGCCAGGGGGCGGTGAAAAACTGTTTTTT. This sequence encodes CASSSRGPGGGEKLFF.

The V call is TRBV11-2, the J call TRBJ2-5; 8 bases align to TRBD2. The CDR3 extends over 15 amino acids. CDR1 and CDR2 from the germline V gene are SGHAT and FQNNGV. With 1 base clipped from V and 5 bases from J, the junction kept 6 bases outside the gene matches. For the CDR3, the DNA is TGTGCCAGCAGCTTAGTCACGGGGGGGCCCGAGACCCAGTACTTC. Translating gives CASSLVTGGPETQYF.

The sample holds one count of this clone. The rearrangement links TRBV5-1 to TRBJ1-2; a weak D match, TRBD1 (5 bases). This CDR3 contains 17 residues. Trimming cost V 0 bases and J 0 bases, with 15 bases left between them. In germline, CDR1 is SGHRS, CDR2 YFSETQ. As DNA, the CDR3 is TGCGCCAGCAGCTTGGGAATCGGGGGAATAGCTAACTATGGCTACACCTTC. This encodes CASSLGIGGIANYGYTF. Complete variable domain (other parts from reference TRBV5-1 and TRBJ1-2): KAGVTQTPRYLIKTRGQQVTLSCSPISGHRSVSWYQQTPGQGLQFLFEYFSETQRNKGNFPGRFSGRQFSNSRSEMNVSTLELGDSALYLCASSLGIGGIANYGYTFGSGTRLTVV.

CDR3 nucleotides: TGTGCCAGCAGACACCCCCGGGACAGGGGTTCTGGCTACACCTTC. This gives the protein CASRHPRDRGSGYTF. This chain connects TRBV27 to TRBJ1-2; 10 bases are shared with TRBD1. CDR1 and CDR2 (germline): MNHEY, SMNVEV (reference sequence). CDR3 length: 15 amino acids. V lost 6 bases to trimming and J lost 7 bases; unmatched junction nucleotides: 11.

The rearrangement links TRBV7-9 to TRBJ1-1, with a weak D call TRBD1 (6 bases). Germline V gene data show CDR1 as SEHNR and CDR2 as FQNEAQ (reference sequence). The CDR3 contains 14 residues. The germline V and J ends were trimmed by 5 bases and 1 base, with 11 bases remaining between them. The CDR3 loop is CASSPVGQNTEAFF. The DNA of the CDR3 is TGTGCCAGCAGCCCAGTGGGACAGAACACTGAAGCTTTCTTT. The full variable domain, with the rest looked up from reference TRBV7-9 and TRBJ1-1, is DTGVSQNPRHKITKRGQNVTFRCDPISEHNRLYWYRQTLGQGPEFLTYFQNEAQLEKSRLLSDRFSAERPKGSFSTLEIQRTEQGDSAMYLCASSPVGQNTEAFFGQGTRLTVV.

This clone appeared a single time. The chain carries TRBV11-3 and TRBJ2-3; no definite D call. This CDR3 contains 14 residues. Trimming stripped 2 bases from V and 5 bases from J, with 11 bases between. Per the germline V gene, CDR1 is SGHNT and CDR2 is YENEEA. This chain's CDR3 is CASSLSLQEDTQYF. The CDR3 DNA reads TGTGCCAGCAGCTTATCTCTTCAGGAAGATACGCAGTATTTT.

The chain couples TRBV6-5 to TRBJ2-3, with 8 bases lining up with TRBD2. The CDR3 has 16 amino acids. J lost 5 bases, V lost 0 bases, and 7 bases had no gene match. From germline, CDR1 is MNHEY and CDR2 SVGAGI. CDR3 protein: CASSYSSGGHGDTQYF. CDR3 coding DNA: TGTGCCAGCAGTTACTCGTCGGGGGGGCATGGAGATACGCAGTATTTT.